Each of the 11 T cell receptor beta chains below was sequenced from the same sample in a study of blood T cell repertoires in COVID-19. Some clones are missing from TCRdb's copy, which holds only in-frame ones; the method was immunoSEQ multiplex PCR. The sample records around 38,000 clones, 89% being singletons. Sequenced: peripheral blood. Receptor source: a human donor in a cohort sampled during active COVID-19.

The rearrangement joins TRBV6-5 to TRBJ2-7, with 8 nucleotides matching TRBD1. V lost 7 bases, J lost 2 bases, and 10 bases stayed unmatched. Per germline, CDR1 MNHEY and CDR2 SVGAGI. CDR3 size: 15 residues. The CDR3 region is CASKRTGGGPYEQYF. The CDR3 DNA reads TGTGCCAGCAAAAGAACAGGGGGAGGACCCTACGAGCAGTACTTC.

This chain links TRBV5-8 with TRBJ1-1; D perhaps matches TRBD1 (5 bases). Trimming took 3 bases from V and 10 from J, leaving 16 bases between them. The CDR3 has 13 amino acids. The V gene's germline CDR1 is SGHTS and CDR2 YDEGEE. The CDR3 nucleotides are TGTGCCAGCAGCTGGACCGTGACAGCTATAGCTTTCTTT. Protein product: CASSWTVTAIAFF.

This chain uses TRBV3-1 (or the pseudogene TRBV3-2) with TRBJ2-7; D gene ambiguous. The V end was cut by 4 bases, the J end by 6 bases, with 10 bases between. This CDR3 is built from 12 residues. Germline V gives CDR1 LGHDT, CDR2 YNNKEL (reference sequence). Written as DNA, the CDR3 is TGTGCCAGCAGCCTGTCTGGAGCCGAGCAGTACTTC. Translation: CASSLSGAEQYF.

The chain links TRBV7-8 to TRBJ2-2; D perhaps matches TRBD1 (5 bases). The CDR3 is 13 amino acids. The V and J ends lost 1 base and 6 bases respectively, with 6 bases between them. From germline, CDR1 is SGHVS and CDR2 FQNEAQ. In DNA form, the CDR3 reads TGTGCCAGCAGCTTAGTAGGGGCCGGGGAGCTGTTTTTT. This codes for CASSLVGAGELFF.

The genes are TRBV29-1 and TRBJ1-2, with a weak D call TRBD1 (6 bases). The CDR3 is made up of 11 amino acids. Deletions cut 5 bases from V and 8 bases from J, with 12 bases between. CDR1 is SQVTM and CDR2 is ANQGSEA in the germline V gene. The DNA for the CDR3 is TGCAGCGTTACAGGGAGTGTCGGCTACACCTTC. Translating it yields CSVTGSVGYTF.

This chain uses TRBV9 with TRBJ2-3; 8 bases align to TRBD1. The CDR3 is 13 amino acids. The germline V gene has CDR1 SGDLS and CDR2 YYNGEE. V gave up 2 bases and J gave up 6 bases; unmatched junction bases: 2. The CDR3: CASSVRTGDTQYF. CDR3 in DNA: TGTGCCAGCAGCGTTAGGACAGGGGATACGCAGTATTTT.

The genes are TRBV19 and TRBJ1-1; possibly TRBD1 for D (6 bases). This CDR3 region has 14 residues. The V end lost 3 bases, the J end lost 4 bases, and 12 bases lay between the germline ends. Germline loops: CDR1 LNHDA, CDR2 SQIVND (reference sequence). DNA for the CDR3: TGTGCCAGTAGTATCAGGGGAGGGGGCACTGAAGCTTTCTTT. Translation gives CASSIRGGGTEAFF.

This rearrangement joins TRBV13 to TRBJ2-1, with D possibly matching TRBD2 (7 bases). The CDR3 extends over 17 amino acids. The V end was cut by 5 bases, the J end by 8 bases, with 25 bases between. Germline V CDR1 and CDR2: PRHDT, FYEKMQ (reference sequence). Here the CDR3 reads CASSARGGGSRRDEQFF. The CDR3 region has the DNA TGTGCCAGCAGCGCACGGGGCGGGGGCTCTAGAAGGGATGAGCAGTTCTTC.

The chain employs TRBV19 and TRBJ1-1, with TRBD1 as a possible D gene (5 bases). V was shortened by 6 bases and J by 13 bases, with 24 bases between the two germline ends. The germline CDR1 and CDR2 sequences are LNHDA and SQIVND (reference sequence). The CDR3 has 14 amino acids. CDR3 bases: TGTGCCAGTAGAAGGAAGGGTCAGGGCGTGAGAGTTTTCTTT. It specifies CASRRKGQGVRVFF.

V is TRBV6-1 and J is TRBJ1-1, with D tentatively TRBD1 (6 bases). The germline CDR1 and CDR2 sequences are MNHNS and SASEGT. With 3 bases removed from V and 10 bases from J, the gap between germline ends came to 12 bases. This CDR3 comprises 12 residues. In nucleotides, the CDR3 is TGTGCCAGCAGTGAGGGCAGGGGTGGAGCTTTCTTT. This codes for CASSEGRGGAFF.

This clone was observed a handful of times. The V and J genes are TRBV3-1 (or the pseudogene TRBV3-2) and TRBJ2-2; 7 nucleotides match TRBD2. The V and J ends lost 7 bases and 5 bases, in that order; junction bases with no gene match: 22. The CDR3 covers 19 residues. Germline loops: CDR1 LGHDT, CDR2 YNNKEL (reference sequence). CDR3 loop: CASNGLGGRGGSVTGELFF. The DNA of the CDR3 is TGTGCCAGCAATGGTCTAGGCGGGAGAGGTGGGTCGGTGACCGGGGAGCTGTTTTTT.